Each of the 12 T cell receptor beta chains below was sequenced from the same sample in a study of graft-versus-host responses after intestinal transplantation. TCRdb's table, derived via immunoSEQ multiplex PCR, lists solely in-frame clones and lacks some. The table has roughly 40,000 clones, roughly 89% seen once. The specimen was PBMCs, collected just under 270 days after transplant. Source of these receptors: a human patient who received an intestinal transplant, so some T cells may come from the graft donor.

With regard to this clone: At one end, the junction sequence differs from germline, possibly due to a read error. The chain combines TRBV13 with TRBJ2-7; D gene uncertain. The CDR3 contains 13 residues. The germline CDR1 and CDR2 sequences are PRHDT and FYEKMQ (reference sequence). CDR3 DNA sequence: TGTGCCAGCAGCGTAGGGCTCTCCTACGAGCAGTACTTC. This gives the protein CASSVGLSYEQYF.

This chain links TRBV6-6 with TRBJ2-5; 10 nucleotides line up with TRBD2. The germline CDR1 and CDR2 sequences are MNHNY and SVGAGI (reference sequence). The CDR3 extends over 15 amino acids. V was clipped by 5 bases and J by 10 bases; unmatched bases: 13. CDR3 loop: CASSDLAGDKRGQYF. The CDR3 nucleotides read TGTGCCAGCAGTGACCTAGCGGGGGACAAGAGAGGCCAGTACTTC.

J is TRBJ1-6 and V is TRBV19; TRBD1 matches at 7 bases. This CDR3 has 15 amino acids. V lost 0 bases, J lost 9 bases, and 5 bases stayed unmatched. From germline, CDR1 is LNHDA and CDR2 SQIVND (reference sequence). The CDR3 reads CASSIDGTESSPLHF. The CDR3 DNA reads as TGTGCCAGTAGTATAGATGGGACAGAAAGTTCACCCCTCCACTTT.

This sequence joins TRBV5-6 and TRBJ2-3; 7 bases are shared with TRBD1. This CDR3 spans 18 amino acids. J gave up 6 bases and V 0 bases, and 16 bases lay outside the gene matches. The germline gives CDR1 SGHDT, CDR2 YYEEEE. The CDR3 DNA sequence: TGTGCCAGCAGCTTGGCCTGGGGGATGACAGGGCGGTTGGATACGCAGTATTTT. This sequence encodes CASSLAWGMTGRLDTQYF. Full variable domain (outside the CDR3, taken from reference TRBV5-6 and TRBJ2-3): DAGVTQSPTHLIKTRGQQVTLRCSPKSGHDTVSWYQQALGQGPQFIFQYYEEEERQRGNFPDRFSGHQFPNYSSELNVNALLLGDSALYLCASSLAWGMTGRLDTQYFGPGTRLTVL.

This clone was found once. The V gene is TRBV5-6, the J gene TRBJ1-6; possible D gene TRBD1, 6 bases. The CDR3 sequence is 14 residues long. Germline-derived CDR1 and CDR2 are SGHDT and YYEEEE. Trimming removed 4 bases at V and 7 bases at J, with 12 bases between. The CDR3 region is CASSGYRENSPLHF. The CDR3 region has the DNA TGTGCCAGCAGCGGGTACAGGGAAAATTCACCCCTCCACTTT.

There are a few counts of this clone. The chain uses TRBV7-9 and TRBJ1-2; weak D call: TRBD1 (5 bases). Between the trimmed V and J ends, which lost 1 base and 7 bases, there was a span of 16 bases. CDR3 length: 15 residues. Germline V gene sequence: CDR1 SEHNR, CDR2 FQNEAQ (reference sequence). The CDR3 DNA sequence: TGTGCCAGCAGCTTAGTGGGTCCGGGGGTTGGTGGCTACACCTTC. Amino acid sequence: CASSLVGPGVGGYTF.

V usage is TRBV27 and J usage is TRBJ1-2, with D possibly matching TRBD1 (5 bases). CDR1 is MNHEY and CDR2 is SMNVEV in the germline V gene (reference sequence). V was trimmed by 3 bases and J by 0 bases, leaving 8 bases between them. CDR3 length equals 14 residues. Written as DNA, the CDR3 is TGTGCCAGCAGTTTGGGGGGAGCTAACTATGGCTACACCTTC. Translating it yields CASSLGGANYGYTF.

The chain recombines TRBV2 with TRBJ2-1; D remains unclear. Germline loops: CDR1 SNHLY, CDR2 FYNNEI. Trimming shortened V by 1 base and J by 1 base, and 8 bases separated the two germline ends. CDR3 length equals 15 residues. CDR3 DNA: TGTGCCAGCAGTGAAGGCCAGGCGTCCTACAATGAGCAGTTCTTC. This sequence encodes CASSEGQASYNEQFF.

Only a few counts were recorded for this clone. The J gene is TRBJ1-2, the V gene TRBV5-1, with TRBD1 matching over 8 bases. The CDR3 runs to 18 residues. The trim removed 1 base at V and 2 bases at J, leaving 13 bases unmatched. CDR1 SGHRS and CDR2 YFSETQ come from the germline V gene. The CDR3 region is CASSLLRFRTGPNYGYTF. In DNA, the CDR3 is TGCGCCAGCAGCTTGTTAAGGTTTCGGACAGGGCCAAACTATGGCTACACCTTC.

In nucleotides, the CDR3 is TGTGCCAGCAGCGACGGCGGACAGTCGAACACTGAAGCTTTCTTT. Protein product: CASSDGGQSNTEAFF. The chain couples TRBV9 to TRBJ1-1, with a tentative D call TRBD1 (6 bases). V dropped 3 bases and J dropped 1 base, with 13 bases sitting between them. Germline V gene sequence: CDR1 SGDLS, CDR2 YYNGEE. This CDR3 region has 15 residues.

The chain employs TRBV7-8 and TRBJ2-3, with D maybe TRBD2 (6 bases). Trimming stripped 5 bases from V and 2 bases from J, with 26 bases between. Germline-derived CDR1 and CDR2 are SGHVS and FQNEAQ. CDR3 length equals 19 residues. The CDR3 loop reads CASSPHSGGSGLHTDTQYF. The CDR3 bases are TGTGCCAGCAGCCCCCATAGTGGGGGGAGCGGACTCCACACAGATACGCAGTATTTT.

The chain has TRBV9 and TRBJ2-1; 7 positions agree with TRBD1. The CDR3 is 15 residues long. The V gene's germline CDR1 is SGDLS and CDR2 YYNGEE. V trimming: 0 bases; J trimming: 2 bases; junction bases outside the gene matches: 2. The CDR3 DNA reads TGTGCCAGCAGCGTAGGCAGGGGGACCTACAATGAGCAGTTCTTC. Its protein product is CASSVGRGTYNEQFF.